These 2 T cell receptor beta chains were all obtained from the same sample, sequenced in a study of T cells in Graves' hyperthyroidism and ophthalmopathy. Amplification targeted TCR beta CDR3 regions from RNA transcripts. In the first-round RT-PCR of the TCR CDR3, the HTBI primer set was used. TCRdb re-called the multiplex PCR reads through MiXCR, storing one row per CDR3 protein. The repertoire holds over 650,000 distinct CDR3 sequences, with about 15% as singletons. Sequencing was performed on blood. The receptor source for this set is a man younger than 35 with Graves' hyperthyroidism.

V and J are TRBV6-2 or TRBV6-3 and TRBJ2-7; no clear D. The CDR3 has 15 amino acids. The V end was cut by 5 bases, the J end by 6 bases, with 20 bases between. The germline V gene encodes CDR1 MNHEY and CDR2 SVGEGT. CDR3: CASSHPARSPVEQYF. In DNA form, the CDR3 reads TGTGCCAGCAGTCACCCGGCCCGGTCCCCTGTCGAGCAGTACTTC.

The chain is built from TRBV29-1 and TRBJ2-2; D is possibly TRBD2 (6 bases). Germline CDR1 SQVTM, CDR2 ANQGSEA. This CDR3 region has 14 residues. The V end lost 1 base, the J end lost 4 bases, and 10 bases lay between the germline ends. The CDR3 protein is CSVEAGRGTGELFF. The CDR3 bases are TGCAGCGTTGAAGCGGGGCGGGGCACCGGGGAGCTGTTTTTT.